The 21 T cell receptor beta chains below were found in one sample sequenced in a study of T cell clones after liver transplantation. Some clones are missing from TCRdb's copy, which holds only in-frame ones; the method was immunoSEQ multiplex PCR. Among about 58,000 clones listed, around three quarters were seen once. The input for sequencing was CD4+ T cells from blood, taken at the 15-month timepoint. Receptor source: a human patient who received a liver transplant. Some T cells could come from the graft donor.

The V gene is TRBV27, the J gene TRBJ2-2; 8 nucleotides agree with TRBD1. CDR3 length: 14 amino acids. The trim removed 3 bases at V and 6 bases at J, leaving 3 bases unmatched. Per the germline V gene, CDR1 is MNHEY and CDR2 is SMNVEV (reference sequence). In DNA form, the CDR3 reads TGTGCCAGCAGTTTCCGGACAGGGTCCGGGGAGCTGTTTTTT. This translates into CASSFRTGSGELFF.

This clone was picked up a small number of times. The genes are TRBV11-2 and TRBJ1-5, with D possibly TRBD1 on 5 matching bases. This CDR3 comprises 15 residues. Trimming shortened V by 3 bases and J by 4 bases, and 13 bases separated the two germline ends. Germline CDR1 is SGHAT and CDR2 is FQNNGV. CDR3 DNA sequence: TGTGCCAGCAGCTTGGGTCAGGGAGAGAATCAGCCCCAGCATTTT. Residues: CASSLGQGENQPQHF.

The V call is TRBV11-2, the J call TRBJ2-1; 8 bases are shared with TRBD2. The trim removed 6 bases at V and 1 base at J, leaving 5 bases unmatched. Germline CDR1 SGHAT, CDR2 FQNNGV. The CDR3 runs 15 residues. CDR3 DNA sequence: TGTGCCAGCAGAAGAGCGGGAGAGTCCTACAATGAGCAGTTCTTC. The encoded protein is CASRRAGESYNEQFF.

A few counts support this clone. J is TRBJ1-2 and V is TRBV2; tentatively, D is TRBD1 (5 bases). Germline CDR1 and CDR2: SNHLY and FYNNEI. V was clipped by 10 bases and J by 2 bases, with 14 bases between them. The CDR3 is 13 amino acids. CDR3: CATHGAQNYGYTF. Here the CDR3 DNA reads TGTGCCACCCACGGGGCCCAGAACTATGGCTACACCTTC.

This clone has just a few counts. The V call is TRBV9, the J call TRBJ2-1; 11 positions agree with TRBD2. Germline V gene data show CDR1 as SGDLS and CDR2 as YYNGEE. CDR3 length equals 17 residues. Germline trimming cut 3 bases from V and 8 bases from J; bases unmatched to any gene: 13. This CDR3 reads CASSALPNSGRGDEQFF. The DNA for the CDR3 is TGTGCCAGCAGCGCCCTCCCCAATAGCGGGAGGGGGGATGAGCAGTTCTTC.

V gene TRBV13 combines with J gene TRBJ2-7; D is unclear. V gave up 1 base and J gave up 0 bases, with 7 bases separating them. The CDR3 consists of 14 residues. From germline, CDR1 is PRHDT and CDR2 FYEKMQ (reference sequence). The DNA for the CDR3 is TGTGCCAGCAGCTTAGACGGAAGCTCCTACGAGCAGTACGTC. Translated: CASSLDGSSYEQYV.

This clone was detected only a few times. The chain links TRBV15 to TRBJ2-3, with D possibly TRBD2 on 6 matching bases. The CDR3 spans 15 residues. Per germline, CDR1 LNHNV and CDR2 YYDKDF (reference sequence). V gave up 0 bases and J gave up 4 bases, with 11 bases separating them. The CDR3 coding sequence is TGTGCCACCAGCAGAGATCGGCGGGATTCAGATACGCAGTATTTT. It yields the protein CATSRDRRDSDTQYF.

CDR3 in amino acids: CSAPGGPTGGTGYTF. CDR3 nucleotides: TGCAGCGCTCCCGGGGGCCCCACAGGGGGGACTGGCTACACCTTC. V usage is TRBV29-1 and J usage is TRBJ1-2; 8 nucleotides align to TRBD1. Germline-derived CDR1 and CDR2 are SQVTM and ANQGSEA. V lost 7 bases to trimming and J lost 7 bases; unmatched junction nucleotides: 17. The CDR3 totals 15 residues.

CDR3 DNA sequence: TGCGCCAGCAGCTTAGAACACGGGGAGCTGTTTTTT. It encodes CASSLEHGELFF. This chain joins TRBV5-1 and TRBJ2-2; unclear D gene. This CDR3 region has 12 residues. The V gene lost 2 bases and the J gene lost 7 bases, with 6 bases spanning the gap. The germline CDR1 and CDR2 sequences are SGHRS and YFSETQ.

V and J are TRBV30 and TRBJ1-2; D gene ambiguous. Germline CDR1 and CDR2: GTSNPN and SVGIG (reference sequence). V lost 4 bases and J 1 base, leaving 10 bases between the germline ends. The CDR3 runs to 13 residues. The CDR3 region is CAWIRRLNYGYTF. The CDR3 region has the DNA TGTGCCTGGATACGCAGACTTAACTATGGCTACACCTTC.

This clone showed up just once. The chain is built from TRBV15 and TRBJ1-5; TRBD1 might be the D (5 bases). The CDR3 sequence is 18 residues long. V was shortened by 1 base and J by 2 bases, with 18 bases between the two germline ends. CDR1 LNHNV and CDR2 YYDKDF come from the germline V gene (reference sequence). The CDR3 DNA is TGTGCCACCAGCAGAGGAGATAGGCTGGGGGTTCGCAATCAGCCCCAGCATTTT. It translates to CATSRGDRLGVRNQPQHF.

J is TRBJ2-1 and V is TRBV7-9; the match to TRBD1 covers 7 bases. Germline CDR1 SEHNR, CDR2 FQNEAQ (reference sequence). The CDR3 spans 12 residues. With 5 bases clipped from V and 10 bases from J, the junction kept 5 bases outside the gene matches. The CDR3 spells CASSTAGGEQFF. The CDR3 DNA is TGTGCCAGCAGCACCGCAGGGGGAGAGCAGTTCTTC.

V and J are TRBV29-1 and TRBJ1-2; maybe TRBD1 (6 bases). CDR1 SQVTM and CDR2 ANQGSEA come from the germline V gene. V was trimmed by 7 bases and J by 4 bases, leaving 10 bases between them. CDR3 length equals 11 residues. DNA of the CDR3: TGCAGCGCACAGGGTGCCTATGGCTACACCTTC. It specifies CSAQGAYGYTF.

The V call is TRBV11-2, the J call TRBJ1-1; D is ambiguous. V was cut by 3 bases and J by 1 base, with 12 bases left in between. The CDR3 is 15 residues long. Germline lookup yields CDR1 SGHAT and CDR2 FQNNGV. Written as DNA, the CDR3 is TGTGCCAGCAGCTTCATTCCCACACAGAACACTGAAGCTTTCTTT. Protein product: CASSFIPTQNTEAFF.

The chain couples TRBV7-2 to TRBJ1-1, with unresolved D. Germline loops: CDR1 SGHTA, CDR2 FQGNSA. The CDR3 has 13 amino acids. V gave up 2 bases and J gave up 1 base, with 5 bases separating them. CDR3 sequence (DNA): TGTGCCAGCAGCTTAAGGGAGAACACTGAAGCTTTCTTT. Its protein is CASSLRENTEAFF.

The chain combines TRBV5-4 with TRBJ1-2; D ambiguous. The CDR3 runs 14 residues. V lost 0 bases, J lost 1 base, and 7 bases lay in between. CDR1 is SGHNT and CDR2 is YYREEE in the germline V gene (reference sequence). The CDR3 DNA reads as TGTGCCAGCAGCTTGGAGGCGGGTAACTATGGCTACACCTTC. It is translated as CASSLEAGNYGYTF.

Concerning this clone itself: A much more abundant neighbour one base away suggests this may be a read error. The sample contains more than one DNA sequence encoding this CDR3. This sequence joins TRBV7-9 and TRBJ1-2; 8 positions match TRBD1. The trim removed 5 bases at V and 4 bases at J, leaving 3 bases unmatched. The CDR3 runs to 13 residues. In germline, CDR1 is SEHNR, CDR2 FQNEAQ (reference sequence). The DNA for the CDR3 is TGTGCCAGCAGCCCCGGGACAGGCTATGGCTACACCTTC. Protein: CASSPGTGYGYTF.

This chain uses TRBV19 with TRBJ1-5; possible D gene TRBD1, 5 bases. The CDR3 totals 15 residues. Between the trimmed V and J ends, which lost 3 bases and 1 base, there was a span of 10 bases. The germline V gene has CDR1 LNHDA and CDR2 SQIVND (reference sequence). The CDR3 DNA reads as TGTGCCAGTAGTATTTTGGGGGTGAGCAATCAGCCCCAGCATTTT. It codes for CASSILGVSNQPQHF. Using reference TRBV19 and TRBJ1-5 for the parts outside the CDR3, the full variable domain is DGGITQSPKYLFRKEGQNVTLSCEQNLNHDAMYWYRQDPGQGLRLIYYSQIVNDFQKGDIAEGYSVSREKKESFPLTVTSAQKNPTAFYLCASSILGVSNQPQHFGDGTRLSIL.

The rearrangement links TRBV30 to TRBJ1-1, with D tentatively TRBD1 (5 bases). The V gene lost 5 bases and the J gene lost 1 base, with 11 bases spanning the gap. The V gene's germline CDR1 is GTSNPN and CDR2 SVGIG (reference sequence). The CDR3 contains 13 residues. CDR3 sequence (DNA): TGTGCCTGGCGACGGGGGTCGAACACTGAAGCTTTCTTT. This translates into CAWRRGSNTEAFF.

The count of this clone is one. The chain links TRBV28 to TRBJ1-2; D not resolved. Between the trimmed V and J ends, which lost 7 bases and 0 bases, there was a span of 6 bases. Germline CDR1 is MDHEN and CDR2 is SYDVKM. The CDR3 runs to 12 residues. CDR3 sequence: CASTRSNYGYTF. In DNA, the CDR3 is TGTGCCAGCACTCGATCTAACTATGGCTACACCTTC.

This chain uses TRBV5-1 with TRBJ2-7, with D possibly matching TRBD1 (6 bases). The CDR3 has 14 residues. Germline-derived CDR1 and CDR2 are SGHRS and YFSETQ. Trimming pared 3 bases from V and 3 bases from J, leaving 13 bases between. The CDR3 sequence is CASSSTGGDYEQYF. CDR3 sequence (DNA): TGCGCCAGCAGCTCGACAGGTGGTGACTACGAGCAGTACTTC.